The rows below give T cell receptor beta chains drawn from one sample of a study of blood T cell repertoires in COVID-19. The assay was immunoSEQ multiplex PCR, and TCRdb's table has in-frame clones only and misses some. The sample holds 200,000 to 250,000 clones; 89% are singletons and the top ten take more than 4.5%. Sequenced: peripheral blood. Receptor source: a woman aged 40-49 years with acute or convalescent COVID-19. Both conserved end residues are part of each CDR3. The D gene is left open where the match is weak. The size field is filled for only some rows; it gives once, few, many or a size class.

TRBJ1-5,TRBV21-1,NA,NA,TGTGCCAGCAGCAAAGGACGCGGACACGATAGCAATCAGCCCCAGCATTTT,CASSKGRGHDSNQPQHF
TRBJ2-2,TRBV30,NA,TRBD1,TGTGCCTGGACCGACAGGGATTCCGGGGAGCTGTTTTTT,CAWTDRDSGELFF
TRBJ1-5,TRBV3-1/TRBV3-2,large,TRBD1,TGTGCCAGCAGCCGACCCCTCGACAGGGGGGAAAATTCGCCCCAGCATTTT,CASSRPLDRGENSPQHF
TRBJ1-1,TRBV5-6,NA,TRBD1,TGTGCCAGCAGCCCGGGACAGGGCTTGTGGAACACTGAAGCTTTCTTT,CASSPGQGLWNTEAFF
TRBJ1-2,TRBV27,NA,NA,TGTGCCAGCGGACGACGTCTAACATATGGAGACAGCTATGGCTACACCTTC,CASGRRLTYGDSYGYTF
TRBJ1-5,TRBV18,NA,NA,TGTGCCAGCTCACAGGGGGTGAAGGATCAGCCCCAGCATTTT,CASSQGVKDQPQHF
TRBJ2-5,TRBV2,NA,NA,TGCACAACAATGGGGGACTGGGACCAAGAGACCCAGTACTTC,CTTMGDWDQETQYF
TRBJ1-5,TRBV19,few,NA,TGTGCCAGTAGTTTGTGGACAGATAGCAATCAGCCCCAGCATTTT,CASSLWTDSNQPQHF
TRBJ1-1,TRBV2,NA,TRBD1,TGTGCCAGCAGCTGGGACAGGGCGACTGAAGCTTTCTTT,CASSWDRATEAFF
TRBJ1-2,TRBV5-4,NA,TRBD1,TGTGCCAGCAGTGGGACCGGGACAGGGCCTCATTCTGGCTACACCTTC,CASSGTGTGPHSGYTF
TRBJ1-5,TRBV5-5,NA,TRBD1,TGTGCCAGCAGCGGGGTTGGACAGGTCAGCAATCAGCCCCAGCATTTT,CASSGVGQVSNQPQHF
TRBJ2-1,TRBV7-2,NA,TRBD2,TGTGCCAGCAGCTCCCCGCTGTCGGGACTAGACTCCTACAATGAGCAGTTCTTC,CASSSPLSGLDSYNEQFF
TRBJ1-4,TRBV5-1,NA,NA,TGCGCCAGCAGCCCCAGGGGCCGCCTTAATGAAAAACTGTTTTTT,CASSPRGRLNEKLFF
TRBJ1-6,TRBV25-1,NA,NA,TGTGCCAGTTCTGGACTTTTCTCACCCCTCCACTTT,CASSGLFSPLHF
TRBJ2-5,TRBV7-2,NA,TRBD2,TGTGCCAGCAGCTTAACAGCGGGGAACCCTGTACAAGAGACCCAGTACTTC,CASSLTAGNPVQETQYF
TRBJ1-6,TRBV5-5,NA,NA,TGTGCCAGCAGCCTAAACAGGGCCGAGATAGGATCACCCCTCCACTTT,CASSLNRAEIGSPLHF
TRBJ2-3,TRBV3-1/TRBV3-2,NA,TRBD2,TGTGCCAGCAGTCGCGCGGGGGATTCCACAGATACGCAGTATTTT,CASSRAGDSTDTQYF
TRBJ1-2,TRBV7-2,NA,TRBD1,TGTGCCAGCAGCTTCGTCAGGACAGGGTATGGCTACACCTTC,CASSFVRTGYGYTF
TRBJ1-2,TRBV5-4,few,NA,TGTGCCAGCACCACTCTTCGGGGGGGTAACTATGGCTACACCTTC,CASTTLRGGNYGYTF
TRBJ1-1,TRBV7-6,NA,NA,TGTGCCAGCAGCTTAGCGAGGTCACCGAACACTGAAGCTTTCTTT,CASSLARSPNTEAFF
TRBJ2-3,TRBV11-3,many,TRBD1,TGTGCCAGCAGCCCGAGACAGGGGGCCACAGATACGCAGTATTTT,CASSPRQGATDTQYF